Listed below are T cell receptor beta chains from one sample, sequenced in a study of CD8+CD57+ T cells in acquired aplastic anemia. TCRdb called the reads again in MiXCR, with one record for every CDR3 protein. The sample yields under 200,000 distinct CDR3 sequences, 55% to 75% seen once. Sequencing used sorted CD4+, CD8+, or CD8+CD57+ T cells (not recorded which) from PBMCs. Receptors were obtained from a human donor in good health. Both conserved end residues are trimmed from each CDR3. The order of the fields is clone size, V gene, J gene, CDR3 protein. Size is omitted from some rows. Given values are once, few, many or a class for expanded clones.

NA	TRBV7-8	TRBJ1-1	ASSARGMNTEAF
NA	TRBV20-1	TRBJ2-7	SARDQQVSYEQY
NA	TRBV10-3	TRBJ1-2	AISGSNQGYGYT
few	TRBV19	TRBJ1-6	ACRQGHSPLH
NA	TRBV20-1	TRBJ2-5	SAPTGRIATQY
NA	TRBV7-6	TRBJ2-5	ASTRGNREETQY
NA	TRBV29-1	TRBJ2-7	SAGTSRQAEQY
NA	TRBV10-3	TRBJ2-1	AISSGGYPSYNEQF
many	TRBV9	TRBJ2-1	ASSVGAGAHNEQF
many	TRBV28	TRBJ2-7	ATDLGAGGGEQY
NA	TRBV4-1	TRBJ1-2	ASSDTGNPNYGYT
NA	TRBV20-1	TRBJ1-5	SASVLHDRQPQH
NA	TRBV5-4	TRBJ2-3	ASSLEGLAGGFSTDTQY
few	TRBV29-1	TRBJ2-2	SVEQVHGELF
NA	TRBV9	TRBJ1-1	ASSGGTGVYTEAF